The present entry profiles one T cell receptor beta chain with its context. Here immunoSEQ multiplex PCR was the method, and the copy in TCRdb shows in-frame clones only, minus some. The sample consists of hundreds of thousands of clones, around nine tenths of them appearing once. Per the germline V gene, CDR1 is SGDLS and CDR2 is YYNGEE. The CDR3 is 11 amino acids. The V end lost 0 bases, the J end lost 8 bases, and 5 bases lay between the germline ends. This sample was taken from a study of blood T cell repertoires in COVID-19. The receptor was isolated from a man younger than 30 with COVID-19, enrolled during active disease. The chain is built from TRBV9 and TRBJ1-2; D is ambiguous. Sample: peripheral blood. CDR3: CASSVGRGYTF. Written as DNA, the CDR3 is TGTGCCAGCAGCGTAGGGAGAGGCTACACCTTC. The variable domain in full, with the rest retrieved from reference TRBV9 and TRBJ1-2, is DSGVTQTPKHLITATGQRVTLRCSPRSGDLSVYWYQQSLDQGLQFLIQYYNGEERAKGNILERFSAQQFPDLHSELNLSSLELGDSALYFCASSVGRGYTFGSGTRLTVV.